This TCR beta chain derives from a study of beta chain features in type 1 diabetes (dated by TCRdb to between 2017 and 2018). General notes on the study: Patients and healthy donors did not differ in mean age, gender distribution, total cell number or subset yield. A total of 90 million to 120 million sorted cells were examined across all samples, and a strong correlation was observed between cell number per subset and RNA yield. In the study, TCRB repertoires of sorted circulating CD4+ T cell subsets from recently diagnosed type 1 diabetes patients were compared with those of matched healthy donors. Regulatory and stem cell-like memory subsets were isolated from only 8 patients and roughly 8 healthy donors, whereas naive and central memory subsets came from all 30 or so donors. Findings and caveats that apply to the study as a whole: Shorter templates might be favored by PCR, yet because patient and control samples were amplified and corrected together, any such skew would affect both groups equally. HLA sub-analyses involved small numbers of individuals, so any influence of HLA type on TCRB rearrangement remained unresolved. At VDJ recombination sites, type 1 diabetes patients had fewer insertions and more deleted nucleotides, which implies abnormalities in thymic rearrangement. Sequencing cDNA rather than genomic DNA could over-represent highly expressing activated cells, although activation and CD3 levels did not differ between groups. Type 1 diabetes patients showed a moderate but significant shortening of TCRB CDR3 length in all four CD4+ subsets. Naive, central memory and regulatory TCRB repertoires appeared more similar among patients than among healthy donors.

The High Capacity cDNA Reverse Transcription Kit was used to reverse transcribe all of the isolated RNA, meaning that expressed TCRB transcripts were what got sequenced. Deep immunoSEQ sequencing was applied to naive, central memory and regulatory T cell samples, giving an average of about 3.8 million total reads per sample. Sorted cells were lysed in RLT buffer, and RNA was extracted using DNase-treated RNeasy Micro or Mini kits according to cell number. To prevent cross-contamination, each cell subset was processed individually, whereas patient and healthy donor samples were processed jointly. The immunoSEQ multiplex PCR was used to amplify TCRB sequences from cDNA, generating 87-bp fragments that spanned the CDR3 region. Sequencing of the amplicons was performed on the Illumina HiSeq platform. On the authors' methods: Synthetic template baselines were used to correct PCR bias computationally, reads within Hamming distance 2 were collapsed together, and singletons that could not be merged were discarded. Reads were aligned against IMGT so that V, D and J genes, CDR3 length and insertions or deletions at six rearrangement sites could be assigned. Clonotype counts were normalized to sorted cell number within each subset before computing true diversity and Gini coefficients with the tcR R package. The overlap coefficient, calculated on TCRB nucleotide sequences, was used to measure repertoire sharing. Out-of-frame TCRB sequences from naive cells were analyzed to stand in for the pre-selection repertoire. What TCRdb holds here is the immuneACCESS table cut down to in-frame rearrangements. Part of the clones is not present; checked against another copy, under half of the missing clones reflect an unresolved V gene, and the others are unexplained. V, J and clone size are taken as reported in that table, and D and trimming were inferred from the DNA itself. The sample table lists a few hundred thousand clones, 9.5% to 13% of them with a count of one. Approximately 0.017% of the sample rests with the top ten.

From each donor, a single peripheral blood sample of 95 to 150 mL on average was drawn into heparinised tubes. Naive, central memory, regulatory and stem cell-like memory CD4+ T cells were sorted on a BD FACSAria II using a panel including CD45RO, CCR7, CD25, CD127, CD95 and CD27. Purity was above 95% for every sorted population. PBMCs were isolated immediately by Lymphoprep density gradient centrifugation and stained directly without culture. To minimize batch effects, samples were stained and sorted in pairs, one healthy donor with one patient per experiment. The CDR3, from cysteine to phenylalanine, totals 14 residues. The CDR3 DNA has 42 bases and is translated from base 1. V is shortened by 5 bases, J by 0 bases, and the region joining them spans 11 bases. CDR1 MNHEY and CDR2 SVGAGI were looked up in the germline V gene. Turning to this clone: Its antigen is still unknown. No much larger clone exists at a distance of one base, and base qualities are not known.

This clonotype was sampled from a man aged 25 to 45 with type 1 diabetes. This chain is built from TRBV6-5 and TRBJ2-7; TRBD2 could be the D gene, as 6 bases match. Material for sequencing was naive CD4+ T cells from blood. The cell subset or site label of this sample denotes: true naive CD4+ T cells. For the CDR3, the sequence is CASSPAGSSYEQYF. The bases are TGTGCCAGCAGTCCCGCGGGAAGCTCCTACGAGCAGTACTTC.